This record looks at one T cell receptor (beta chain) sequence and its context. Its antigen specificity is not known. No clone much larger than this one lies a single base away; base qualities are absent. Libraries were made using 5' RACE. The sequencer listed for this sample is Illumina HiSeq 2500. A second PCR of roughly 6 to 11 cycles was performed with a sample-barcoded 5' primer and a J-beta primer mix. Each TCR beta cDNA molecule received a unique molecular identifier from a template-switch 5' adaptor carrying 12 random nucleotides. Each sample yielded at least 2.5 million CDR3-containing paired-end reads. First-strand cDNA was synthesized from all RNA with the Mint cDNA synthesis kit, primed by a TRBC-specific oligonucleotide. Following uracil-DNA glycosylase treatment, all cDNA underwent a first 18-cycle PCR with the universal primers M1SS and BC2_uni_R. In the paper's pipeline: For normalization, 1 million high-quality reads were randomly selected from each sample, with every read carrying a distinct molecular identifier. Instead of being binned into consensus sequences, reads that shared molecular identifiers were thrown out. MiTCR, set to a Q25 quality threshold and the strictest error-elimination algorithm, was used for CDR3 identification, clonotype clustering and error correction. A nonparametric unseen species model using Euler transformation provided a lower-bound estimate of total TCR beta diversity. TCRdb applied fastp at Q25 and MiXCR to the public reads, then kept only in-frame beta chains. Every entry covers one CDR3 protein and lists the most common genes and DNA from its rows. These V and J calls derive from TCRdb rather than the authors' analysis. The sample table contains roughly 830,000 distinct CDR3 sequences; only one count was recorded for around 62% of them. Jointly, the top ten make up 25% to 35% of the sample.

This sample was taken from a study of blood T cells in healthy people across ages (dated by TCRdb to between 2014 and 2017). At the level of the whole study: In model experiments, roughly one uniquely barcoded TCR beta cDNA molecule per two T cells was captured by template switching. Using deep sequencing normalized with unique cDNA molecular identifiers, the study measured how TCR beta repertoire diversity changes with age. The donors were split into four age groups: young (average 16 years), middle-aged (39), aged (approximately 60) and long-lived (under 85). To avoid experimental bias, donors of different ages were distributed randomly across sequencing lanes. Using the same blood draw, the study looked at two additional independent replicas of 1 million unique cDNA reads for two donors, one aged 18 to 30 and the other aged 80 or older.

V loses 0 bases, J loses 1 base, and the germline ends lie 11 bases apart. The CDR3 runs 16 amino acids, cysteine and phenylalanine included. Left in the record is the CDR3 DNA by itself, 48 bases read in frame from the first base. The CDR1 and CDR2 encoded by the germline V gene are SGDLS and YYNGEE. The donors were some 36 Caucasian individuals from Russia, aged roughly 6 to 100 years, who were systemically healthy. Approximately 9.7 milliliters of peripheral blood were drawn from each donor into EDTA-treated Vacutainer tubes. Ficoll-Paque density-gradient centrifugation was used to isolate PBMCs, with at least 6.5 million per sample. Trizol reagent was used to extract total RNA from the PBMCs, yielding at least 5.5 micrograms per sample. The percentages of naive CD45RAhigh/CD27high T cells were determined by flow cytometry on a PBMC aliquot from every donor. Points the paper makes about the study in general: As age increased, observed TCR beta diversity per million T cells dropped in a roughly linear way, and a significant reduction was already evident by age 40. There was a strong correlation between observed TCR beta diversity and the percentage of naive T cells measured by flow cytometry. Because profiling used bulk unsorted PBMCs, naive and antigen-experienced compartments could not be compared conclusively. Total diversity estimates from one million sequenced T cells were considered lower bounds and underestimates. The long-lived group showed more naive CD4+ T cells, fewer expanded clones and increased TCR diversity than the aged group, suggesting age selection. Donor CMV infection status was unknown, potentially confounding age-related changes in expanded clonotypes.

The clonotype comes from a man aged 30 to 39 in good health. Here the chain combines TRBV9 and TRBJ2-1; D gene: possibly TRBD1, on 5 matching bases. Sequencing used blood. The DNA sequence is given as TGTGCCAGCAGCGTAGCAGGGCAGGTGTCCTACAATGAGCAGTTCTTC. This sequence encodes CASSVAGQVSYNEQFF. Supplemented by the reference TRBV9 and TRBJ2-1 proteins around the CDR3, the complete variable domain is DSGVTQTPKHLITATGQRVTLRCSPRSGDLSVYWYQQSLDQGLQFLIQYYNGEERAKGNILERFSAQQFPDLHSELNLSSLELGDSALYFCASSVAGQVSYNEQFFGPGTRLTVL.